Listed below are T cell receptor beta chains from one sample, sequenced in a study of glioma-infiltrating T cells. Each CDR3 protein is one row after TCRdb ran MiXCR on the multiplex PCR reads. The sample has about 210,000 distinct CDR3 sequences, approximately 30% seen once. The sequenced sample consisted of glioma tissue, nonneoplastic brain tissue, or PBMCs (not recorded which). The receptors here all came from a human donor with low-grade glioma or glioblastoma, undergoing nonglioma brain surgery, or in good health (not recorded which). The CDR3 runs from the conserved cysteine through the conserved F or W. A D gene is named only where the DNA matches it firmly. Expanded clones are given a class, and other clones once, few, many or no size at all.

clone_size	j_call	v_call	d_call	cdr3_nt	cdr3_aa
many	TRBJ2-1	TRBV7-2	TRBD2	TGTGCCAGCAGCCGGAACGGGGGGGATGAGCAGTTCTTC	CASSRNGGDEQFF
-	TRBJ2-1	TRBV25-1	TRBD2	TGTGCCAGTAGCAGGACTAGCAGCAATGAGCAGTTCTTC	CASSRTSSNEQFF
-	TRBJ2-7	TRBV20-1	-	TGCAGTGCTTGGGTGTATGGGGTCACCTCCTACGAGCAGTACTTC	CSAWVYGVTSYEQYF
few	TRBJ2-5	TRBV5-4	-	TGTGCCAGCAGCTTAGCGAGAGGGGAAGAGACCCAGTACTTC	CASSLARGEETQYF
many	TRBJ2-5	TRBV20-1	TRBD1	TGCAGTGCTAGATGGCAGGGGGCAGGAGAGACCCAGTACTTC	CSARWQGAGETQYF
-	TRBJ2-1	TRBV29-1	TRBD2	TGCAGCGGTGGTAGCGGGAGCGGTTACAATGAGCAGTTCTTC	CSGGSGSGYNEQFF
many	TRBJ2-1	TRBV3-1	-	TGTGCCAGCAGCCAGTCAACGGGAGCTTGGATCTTC	CASSQSTGAWIF
many	TRBJ2-1	TRBV20-1	-	TGCAGTGCTCACTACAATGAGCAGTTCTTC	CSAHYNEQFF
few	TRBJ2-6	TRBV11-2	-	TGTGCCAGCATCATGGACAGCTCTGGGGCCAACGTCCTGACTTTC	CASIMDSSGANVLTF
few	TRBJ2-3	TRBV10-2	TRBD2	TGCGCCAGCACCCTAGCGGGAGGAGTAGATACGCAGTATTTT	CASTLAGGVDTQYF
few	TRBJ2-3	TRBV29-1	TRBD2	TGCAGCGTTCAAGCGGGGAGCACAGATACGCAGTATTTT	CSVQAGSTDTQYF
-	TRBJ2-5	TRBV7-2	-	TGTGCCAGCAGCCTAAACAGTAGGGAGACCAAGTACTTC	CASSLNSRETKYF
many	TRBJ1-1	TRBV7-2	-	TGTGCCAGCAGCTTCCAGGGGTTAGGTGCTAACACTGAAGCTTTCTTT	CASSFQGLGANTEAFF
many	TRBJ2-7	TRBV5-1	TRBD2	TGCGCCAGCAGCGCAGGGACTAGCGGTATCTCCTACGAGCAGTACTTC	CASSAGTSGISYEQYF
once	TRBJ2-2	TRBV6-2/TRBV6-3	TRBD2	TGCGCCAGCAGTTACTCGACTAGCACCGGGCAGCTGTTTTTT	CASSYSTSTGQLFF
-	TRBJ1-5	TRBV19	-	TGTGCCAGTAGTACAGAGGGACAACAACTTTTTAATAGGCCCCAGCATTTT	CASSTEGQQLFNRPQHF
many	TRBJ2-3	TRBV6-2/TRBV6-3	-	TGTGCCAGCAGTTCTCTGGGTCCGTCCACAGATACGCAGTATTTT	CASSSLGPSTDTQYF
-	TRBJ1-2	TRBV5-4	-	TGTGCCAGCAGCACTATAGAGGTAGACAATGGCTACACCTTC	CASSTIEVDNGYTF
-	TRBJ1-5	TRBV4-3	-	TGCGCCAGCAGCCAGGAGTTGGGACGGGCAATTCAGCCCCAGCATTTT	CASSQELGRAIQPQHF
once	TRBJ1-5	TRBV24-1	TRBD1	TGTGCCACCAGTGATTCCGGGACAGGGACGCATCACCCCCAGCATTTT	CATSDSGTGTHHPQHF
many	TRBJ1-1	TRBV28	-	TGTGCCAGCAGTTTAAACAGGTACGCTGAAGCTTTCTTT	CASSLNRYAEAFF
many	TRBJ2-5	TRBV7-9	-	TGTGCCAGCAGCTTCGGCGGAGGGGAAGAGACCCAGTACTTC	CASSFGGGEETQYF
-	TRBJ1-5	TRBV3-1	-	TGTGCCAGCAGCCCAACGCAGGGTTTCAATCAGCCCCAGCATTTT	CASSPTQGFNQPQHF
many	TRBJ2-1	TRBV6-1	TRBD2	TGTGCCAGCAGGTCGGCTATAGCGGGCTCCTACAATGAGCAGTTCTTC	CASRSAIAGSYNEQFF
-	TRBJ1-5	TRBV4-1	TRBD1	TGCGCCAGCAGCCAAGCCGGGACAGGGGTACCCAATCAGCCCCAGCATTTT	CASSQAGTGVPNQPQHF
-	TRBJ2-7	TRBV27	TRBD1	TGTGCCAGCATTCCCAGGCGGGGTTGGACAGGGGGCTACGAGCAGTACTTC	CASIPRRGWTGGYEQYF
many	TRBJ2-7	TRBV7-9	TRBD1	TGTGCCAGCAGCTTTGAACAGGGGTACGAGCAGTACTTC	CASSFEQGYEQYF
many	TRBJ1-1	TRBV28	-	TGTGCCAGCATCCGTCAGGAGAACACTGAAGCTTTCTTT	CASIRQENTEAFF
many	TRBJ2-1	TRBV3-1	TRBD2	TGTGCCAGCAGCCAAGATCTATGGACTAGTTACAACAATGAGCAGTTCTTC	CASSQDLWTSYNNEQFF
few	TRBJ2-3	TRBV18	TRBD2	TGTGCCAGCTCACCCGGACTAGCGGGGACCACAGATACGCAGTATTTT	CASSPGLAGTTDTQYF
many	TRBJ2-7	TRBV27	-	TGTGCCAGCAGGAGGGCGGCAGGGGATTGGCTGGGGGAGCAGTACTTC	CASRRAAGDWLGEQYF
few	TRBJ2-7	TRBV12-3/TRBV12-4	-	TGTGCCAGCAGACTCACAAGCTACGAGCAGTACTTC	CASRLTSYEQYF
many	TRBJ1-2	TRBV7-2	-	TGTGCCAGCAGCTCACAGTTGGATGGCTACACCTTC	CASSSQLDGYTF
many	TRBJ2-1	TRBV27	-	TGTGCCAGCAGCCGCTTGGGGTTGGGGAAGTTCTTC	CASSRLGLGKFF
few	TRBJ2-3	TRBV29-1	TRBD2	TGCAGCGTTGAAGGTCCCTCTAGCGGGAGCACAGATACGCAGTATTTT	CSVEGPSSGSTDTQYF
-	TRBJ2-2	TRBV5-1	-	TGCGCCAGCAGCCGGGGCCTCCGTATCGCGGGCACCGGGGAGCTGTTTTTT	CASSRGLRIAGTGELFF
many	TRBJ1-4	TRBV6-1	-	TGTGCCAGCAGTGATAGTAGAGGCAGGGGACTGTTTTTT	CASSDSRGRGLFF